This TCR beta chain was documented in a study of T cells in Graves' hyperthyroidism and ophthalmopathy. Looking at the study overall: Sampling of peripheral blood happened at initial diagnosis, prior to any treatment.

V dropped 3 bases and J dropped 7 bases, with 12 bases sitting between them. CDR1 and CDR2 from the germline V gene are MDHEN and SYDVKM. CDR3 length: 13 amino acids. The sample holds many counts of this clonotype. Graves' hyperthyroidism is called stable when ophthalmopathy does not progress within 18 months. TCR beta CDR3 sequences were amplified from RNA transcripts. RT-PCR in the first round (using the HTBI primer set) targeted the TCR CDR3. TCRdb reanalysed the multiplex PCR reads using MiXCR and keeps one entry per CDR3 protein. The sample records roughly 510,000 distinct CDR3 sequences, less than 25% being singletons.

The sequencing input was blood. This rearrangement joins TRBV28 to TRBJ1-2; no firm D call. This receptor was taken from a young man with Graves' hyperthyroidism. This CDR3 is CASSFFRGSGYTF. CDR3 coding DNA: TGTGCCAGCAGTTTTTTCCGAGGGTCTGGCTACACCTTC.